This T cell receptor (beta chain) was recovered during a study of blood T cells in healthy people across ages (dated by TCRdb to 2014 to 2015). Study-level background: Template switching captured roughly one uniquely barcoded TCR beta cDNA molecule per two T cells in model experiments. Using deep sequencing normalized with unique cDNA molecular identifiers, the study measured how TCR beta repertoire diversity changes with age. Two additional independent replicas of 1 million unique cDNA reads from the same blood draw were analyzed for two donors (one aged 18 to 30 and one aged 80 or older). To avoid experimental bias, donors of different ages were randomly spread across the sequencing lanes. The donors were split into four age groups: young (average about 15 years), middle-aged (39), aged (approximately 60) and long-lived (approximately 89). The research as a whole found: As age increased, observed TCR beta diversity per million T cells dropped in a roughly linear way, and a significant reduction was already evident by age 40. The percentage of naive T cells measured by flow cytometry correlated strongly with observed TCR beta diversity. Compared with the aged group, the long-lived group had more naive CD4+ T cells, fewer expanded clones and increased TCR diversity, suggesting age selection. Because profiling used bulk unsorted PBMCs, naive and antigen-experienced compartments could not be compared conclusively. Estimates of total diversity from one million sequenced T cells were regarded as lower bounds and underestimates. Because the CMV infection status of the donors was unknown, age-related changes in expanded clonotypes may potentially have been confounded.

CDR1 is given as SGHTA and CDR2 as FQGNSA, both from the germline V gene. V trim: 2 bases; J trim: 3 bases; unmatched bases: 5. Reading from cysteine to phenylalanine, the CDR3 counts 15 amino acids. The DNA shown is the 45-base CDR3, in frame from base 1. The donors were about 40 Caucasian individuals from Russia, aged about 6 to 95 years, who were systemically healthy. About 10 milliliters of peripheral blood were collected from each donor into EDTA-treated Vacutainer tubes. Ficoll-Paque density-gradient centrifugation was used to isolate PBMCs, with at least 6.5 million per sample. Trizol reagent was used to extract total RNA from PBMCs, with at least 6 micrograms per sample. Naive CD45RAhigh/CD27high T cell percentages were measured by flow cytometry on a PBMC aliquot from every donor. The method was 5' RACE. A second about 6 to 11 cycle PCR used a sample-barcoded 5' primer and a J-beta primer mix. A template-switch 5' adaptor carrying 12 random nucleotides introduced a unique molecular identifier onto each TCR beta cDNA molecule. Each sample yielded at least 3 million CDR3-containing paired-end reads. First-strand cDNA was synthesized from all RNA with the Mint cDNA synthesis kit, primed by a TRBC-specific oligonucleotide. Following uracil-DNA glycosylase treatment, a first 18-cycle PCR with universal primers M1SS and BC2_uni_R was performed on all cDNA. Per the source publication's procedure: For normalization, 1 million high-quality reads were randomly selected from each sample, with every read carrying a distinct molecular identifier. Reads with shared molecular identifiers were discarded instead of being binned into consensus sequences. CDR3 identification, clonotype clustering and error correction used MiTCR with a Q25 quality threshold and the strictest error-elimination algorithm. A nonparametric unseen species model with Euler transformation was used to estimate lower-bound total TCR beta diversity. The public reads were quality trimmed at Q25 with fastp and then assembled into clones with MiXCR by TCRdb, keeping productive beta chains. Rows with one shared CDR3 protein collapse into an entry with the most common genes and DNA. TCRdb, rather than the study authors, made the V and J calls. Recorded for this sample are around 1,800,000 distinct CDR3 sequences; about 39% of them occurred a single time. Clones ranked in the top ten supply around 23% of the sample.

This clonotype was seen more than once but under ten times. Its antigen is currently not known. The input lacks base qualities; no much larger clone sits a single base away. This chain joins TRBV7-2 to TRBJ2-7; TRBD2 fits 9 bases in the junction. Material for sequencing was blood. The receptor was derived from a human donor in good health. The bases are TGTGCCAGCAGCTTAATTCTGCGGGGGGGCTACGAGCAGTACTTC. This codes for CASSLILRGGYEQYF.